This passage covers 15 T cell receptor beta chains from one sample sequenced in a study of T-cell reconstitution after alpha-beta-depleted transplantation in children. It was with unique molecular identifiers that the TCRbeta library was prepared. TCRdb called the PCR reads again in MiXCR, with one record for every CDR3 protein. Of around 250,000 distinct CDR3 sequences in the sample, over 20% were seen once. This specimen consisted of PBMCs, obtained before TCRalphabeta/CD19-depleted stem cell transplant. The receptor source for this set is a girl aged 2 to 9 with Fanconi anemia, due to receive a stem cell transplant.

The gene calls are TRBV6-6 and TRBJ2-7; D call uncertain. Germline V gene sequence: CDR1 MNHNY, CDR2 SVGAGI (reference sequence). There are 12 residues in the CDR3. The V and J ends lost 0 bases and 9 bases respectively, with 9 bases between them. CDR3 sequence: CASSYSLSWQYF. CDR3 nucleotides: TGTGCCAGCAGTTACTCGCTATCTTGGCAGTACTTC.

This clonotype appeared many times. J is TRBJ2-1 and V is TRBV6-4; D not resolved. The length of the CDR3 is 15 residues. Per the germline V gene, CDR1 is MRHNA and CDR2 is SNTAGT. V was shortened by 0 bases and J by 4 bases, with 10 bases between the two germline ends. As DNA, the CDR3 is TGTGCCAGCAGTGACTCCAATTCTGGATACAATGAGCAGTTCTTC. Amino acid sequence: CASSDSNSGYNEQFF.

This clonotype was recorded at least ten times. CDR3: CASSQEGLAGDTDTQYF. The CDR3 DNA sequence: TGTGCCAGCAGCCAAGAGGGACTAGCGGGGGACACAGATACGCAGTATTTT. The chain has TRBV4-2 and TRBJ2-3; 14 bases are a match to TRBD2. Per germline, CDR1 LGHNA and CDR2 YNFKEQ. Trimming took 0 bases from V and 2 from J; bases not matched to a gene: 1. CDR3 length equals 17 residues.

In this sample, this clonotype is medium-sized. The rearrangement uses TRBV10-2 and TRBJ2-7; D gene uncertain. Germline V gene data show CDR1 as WSHSY and CDR2 as SAAADI. Trimming left V 8 bases short and J 4 bases short, with 3 bases between. The CDR3 runs to 9 residues. In DNA, the CDR3 is TGCGCCAGCGGTTACGAGCAGTACTTC. Protein: CASGYEQYF.

CDR3 residues: CSSDGYTEAFF. CDR3 DNA: TGCAGCTCGGACGGTTACACTGAAGCTTTCTTT. The chain couples TRBV29-1 to TRBJ1-1; D is unclear. Germline V gives CDR1 SQVTM, CDR2 ANQGSEA. The CDR3 loop spans 11 amino acids. Trimming removed 8 bases at V and 3 bases at J, with 10 bases between.

A few counts support this clonotype. The chain couples TRBV29-1 to TRBJ1-4; tentatively, D is TRBD1 (5 bases). The CDR3 has 13 amino acids. Germline lookup yields CDR1 SQVTM and CDR2 ANQGSEA. Trimming took off 5 bases at V and 6 bases at J, with 13 bases between the two ends. As DNA, the CDR3 is TGCAGCGTTAGCGGGACGGTCTATGAAAAACTGTTTTTT. Translated: CSVSGTVYEKLFF.

This clonotype was found many times. The chain joins TRBV29-1 to TRBJ2-7, with 9 bases lining up with TRBD2. The CDR3 has 16 amino acids. Germline CDR1 and CDR2: SQVTM and ANQGSEA. Trimming at V came to 4 bases and at J to 3 bases, leaving 13 bases not matched to a gene. The chain's CDR3 is CSVANLAGAGGYEQYF. DNA of the CDR3: TGCAGCGTTGCTAATTTAGCGGGAGCGGGGGGCTACGAGCAGTACTTC.

There are many counts of this clonotype. The J gene is TRBJ2-7, the V gene TRBV27, with TRBD2 matching over 12 bases. Germline values: CDR1 MNHEY, CDR2 SMNVEV (reference sequence). The J segment lost 1 base and the V segment lost 6 bases, leaving 4 bases of the junction unmatched. The CDR3 consists of 15 residues. The CDR3 bases are TGTGCCAGCAGACCTGGACTAGCGGGGTCCTACGAGCAGTACTTC. It translates to CASRPGLAGSYEQYF.

Only a few counts were recorded for this clonotype. This chain uses TRBV5-5 with TRBJ2-2; 8 bases map to TRBD2. There are 17 residues in the CDR3. Looked up from germline, CDR1 is SGHKS and CDR2 is YYEKEE (reference sequence). The V gene end was trimmed by 0 bases and the J gene end by 4 bases; junction bases not matched to a gene: 8. The CDR3 loop is CASSLEISGIRTGELFF. CDR3 bases: TGTGCCAGCAGCTTGGAAATTAGCGGGATTCGCACCGGGGAGCTGTTTTTT.

This clonotype came up many times. CDR3 loop: CSVADTSTNEKLFF. Written as DNA, the CDR3 is TGCAGCGTGGCCGACACTTCAACTAATGAAAAACTGTTTTTT. The chain has TRBV29-1 and TRBJ1-4; D remains ambiguous. The CDR3 consists of 14 residues. Germline V gives CDR1 SQVTM, CDR2 ANQGSEA. V dropped 6 bases and J dropped 0 bases, with 11 bases sitting between them.

This clonotype has a count of ten or more. The V call is TRBV6-5, the J call TRBJ2-7, with 8 bases identical to TRBD1. CDR3 length: 14 residues. CDR1 MNHEY and CDR2 SVGAGI come from the germline V gene. V lost 5 bases, J lost 3 bases, and 6 bases stayed unmatched. The CDR3: CASSRTGKGYEQYF. The CDR3 DNA follows: TGTGCCAGCAGTAGGACAGGGAAGGGCTACGAGCAGTACTTC.

The sample holds many counts of this clonotype. The V call is TRBV4-2, the J call TRBJ2-7; 7 nucleotides agree with TRBD1. Germline V gene data show CDR1 as LGHNA and CDR2 as YNFKEQ. The CDR3 contains 15 residues. V was pared by 0 bases and J by 2 bases, with 4 bases of the junction left unmatched. DNA for the CDR3: TGTGCCAGCAGCCAAGATCCGGGGACAGCCTACGAGCAGTACTTC. It codes for CASSQDPGTAYEQYF.

This chain connects TRBV25-1 to TRBJ2-2; D could derive from TRBD1 or TRBD2 (5 bases each). There are 15 residues in the CDR3. Germline CDR1 is MGHDK and CDR2 is SYGVNS. Trimming removed 3 bases from V and 4 bases from J, with 12 bases in between. This chain's CDR3 is CASSEFSGGTGELFF. The CDR3 DNA follows: TGTGCCAGCAGTGAGTTCAGTGGGGGCACCGGGGAGCTGTTTTTT.

The chain recombines TRBV6-1 with TRBJ2-1, with unresolved D. CDR1 is MNHNS and CDR2 is SASEGT in the germline V gene. This CDR3 is 15 amino acids long. Trimming removed 7 bases from V and 5 bases from J, with 18 bases in between. The CDR3 loop reads CASTLLLGGNNEQFF. The CDR3 coding sequence is TGTGCCAGCACCCTGTTGTTGGGCGGTAACAATGAGCAGTTCTTC.

This clonotype has only a few counts. In DNA form, the CDR3 reads TGCAGCTTTGAGGGCACCTACAATGAGCAGTTCTTC. Amino acid sequence: CSFEGTYNEQFF. The rearrangement links TRBV20-1 to TRBJ2-1; D is possibly TRBD2 (5 bases). This CDR3 region has 12 residues. CDR1 and CDR2 from the germline V gene are DFQATT and SNEGSKA (reference sequence).